What follows describes a single T cell receptor beta chain. Antigen: not known. These data belong to a study of cytomegalovirus exposure and HLA in healthy donors. General study points: Reports described diagnosis of cytomegalovirus status by the classifier as highly specific and sensitive. Specificity of a few CMV-associated chains for CMV antigens was verified in vitro. Most TCR sequences were seen very rarely across donors, but some public TCRs occurred in many.

Healthy donors of bone marrow made up the group. It was with 60 Vbeta and 13 Jbeta primers that the PCR ran. Profiling relied on immunoSEQ multiplex PCR, and the TCRdb table lists in-frame clones only, not all of them. The sample lists tens of thousands of clones; 75% were seen once. Looked up from germline, CDR1 is LNHDA and CDR2 is SQIVND (reference sequence). This CDR3 is 16 amino acids long. V gave up 6 bases and J gave up 3 bases; unmatched junction bases: 11. Sequencing was done on a sample of PBMCs. The J gene is TRBJ1-5, the V gene TRBV19, with 7 bases that match TRBD1. The receptor's source is a man in his forties or fifties in good health and CMV-seronegative. CDR3 nucleotides: TGTGCCAGTAGCGACAGGGTAAGGTATTACAATCAGCCCCAGCATTTT. Protein sequence: CASSDRVRYYNQPQHF.